The next 16 T cell receptor beta chains were all read from a single sample in a study of CD8 T cells in Susac syndrome (dated by TCRdb to between 2019 and 2020). Preparation of the library involved the immunoSEQ multiplex PCR assay. RNA was extracted using the RNeasy kit, and roughly 0.5 to 1 microgram was reverse transcribed with random hexamers. TCRdb cleaned the public reads at Q25 with fastp, built clones with MiXCR and kept in-frame beta chains. Every entry covers one CDR3 protein and lists the most common genes and DNA from its rows. The sample records about 290,000 distinct CDR3 sequences, roughly 85% of which are singletons. Approximately 0.2% of the sample goes to the ten largest clones. Sequencing was performed on CD8+ T cells from PBMCs. Receptors were obtained from a human donor with multiple sclerosis.

This chain joins TRBV19 and TRBJ2-5, with a possible D match to TRBD2 (5 bases). The CDR3 has 15 amino acids. Trimming shortened V by 4 bases and J by 5 bases, and 17 bases separated the two germline ends. Germline V gene sequence: CDR1 LNHDA, CDR2 SQIVND (reference sequence). CDR3 coding DNA: TGTGCCAGTAGTACACCCGACGGGGTGGGGGAGACCCAGTACTTC. Its protein is CASSTPDGVGETQYF. Combining the CDR3 with reference TRBV19 and TRBJ2-5 gives the whole variable domain DGGITQSPKYLFRKEGQNVTLSCEQNLNHDAMYWYRQDPGQGLRLIYYSQIVNDFQKGDIAEGYSVSREKKESFPLTVTSAQKNPTAFYLCASSTPDGVGETQYFGPGTRLLVL.

This clonotype was detected only once. The rearrangement uses TRBV28 and TRBJ1-2, with D unclear. Germline V gene sequence: CDR1 MDHEN, CDR2 SYDVKM. This CDR3 is 16 amino acids long. V lost 4 bases and J lost 3, with 18 bases in between. CDR3 residues: CASSSPRWGEDYGYTF. The CDR3 nucleotides are TGTGCCAGCAGTTCCCCCCGCTGGGGTGAGGACTATGGCTACACCTTC.

This sequence joins TRBV30 and TRBJ1-3; D remains unclear. The germline V gene encodes CDR1 GTSNPN and CDR2 SVGIG (reference sequence). The CDR3 covers 14 residues. Trimming took off 3 bases at V and 0 bases at J, with 9 bases between the two ends. For the CDR3, the DNA is TGTGCCTGGAGACCCAGGAGCTCTGGAAACACCATATATTTT. Translation gives CAWRPRSSGNTIYF.

This clonotype occurred a few times. Mismatch with germline at one junction end may stem from a read error. The J gene is TRBJ1-1, the V gene TRBV5-1; 8 nucleotides agree with TRBD1. The CDR3 is 18 residues long. CDR1 SGHRS and CDR2 YFSETQ come from the germline V gene. The CDR3 loop is CASSLEAGGLLVNTEAFF. The CDR3 DNA reads TGCGCCAGCAGCTTGGAGGCAGGGGGCCTTTTAGTCAACACTGAGGCTTTCTTT.

The chain recombines TRBV6-2 or TRBV6-3 with TRBJ2-1, with 11 positions matching TRBD2. The germline V gene encodes CDR1 MNHEY and CDR2 SVGEGT. V dropped 6 bases and J dropped 7; count of bases not matched to a gene: 8. This CDR3 is 15 amino acids long. The CDR3 here is CASSSPGLAANEQFF. In nucleotides, the CDR3 is TGTGCCAGCAGCTCTCCGGGACTAGCGGCGAATGAGCAGTTCTTC.

A single count supports this clonotype. This chain connects TRBV6-5 to TRBJ1-5; 7 bases fit TRBD1. Per the germline V gene, CDR1 is MNHEY and CDR2 is SVGAGI. The CDR3 is 15 amino acids. V was clipped by 4 bases and J by 2 bases; unmatched bases: 5. The chain's CDR3 is CASSSTGRGNQPQHF. CDR3 DNA: TGTGCCAGCAGTTCGACAGGGCGAGGCAATCAGCCCCAGCATTTT.

The chain is built from TRBV20-1 and TRBJ1-2; no clear D gene. Trimming cost V 0 bases and J 7 bases, with 9 bases left between them. The CDR3 loop spans 12 amino acids. The V gene's germline CDR1 is DFQATT and CDR2 SNEGSKA (reference sequence). The CDR3 protein is CSARDRKGGYTF. CDR3 DNA sequence: TGCAGTGCTAGAGATCGAAAAGGTGGCTACACCTTC.

This rearrangement joins TRBV27 to TRBJ2-5; 8 bases line up with TRBD2. CDR3 length equals 15 residues. Germline V lookup: CDR1 MNHEY, CDR2 SMNVEV (reference sequence). Unmatched junction bases numbered 4, after V lost 3 bases and J lost 1 base. The DNA for the CDR3 is TGTGCCAGCAGTTTCGGGGGGGCAGCCCAAGAGACCCAGTACTTC. Its protein is CASSFGGAAQETQYF.

The rearrangement joins TRBV6-5 to TRBJ2-1; 13 positions match TRBD2. Germline CDR1 reads MNHEY; CDR2 reads SVGAGI. The CDR3 is 16 residues long. The trim removed 0 bases at V and 9 bases at J, leaving 5 bases unmatched. CDR3 protein: CASSYSGTSGNLEQFF. CDR3 bases: TGTGCCAGCAGTTACTCCGGGACTAGCGGGAACCTTGAGCAGTTCTTC.

V and J are TRBV12-3 or TRBV12-4 and TRBJ1-2; the D is unclear. V was clipped by 7 bases and J by 2 bases, with 11 bases between them. This CDR3 has 13 residues. CDR3 residues: CASTPALNYGYTF. CDR3 bases: TGTGCCAGCACTCCCGCCCTGAACTATGGCTACACCTTC.

This chain uses TRBV5-1 with TRBJ2-3; D could derive from TRBD1 or TRBD2 (5 bases each). Germline CDR1 is SGHRS and CDR2 is YFSETQ. V was shortened by 0 bases and J by 2 bases, with 13 bases between the two germline ends. This CDR3 is built from 16 residues. CDR3 nucleotides: TGCGCCAGCAGCTTGGCCGGGGACGGCTACACAGATACGCAGTATTTT. Translated, it gives CASSLAGDGYTDTQYF.

This sequence joins TRBV9 and TRBJ2-1; 11 bases are a match to TRBD2. V shed 6 bases, J shed 4 bases, and the junction held 6 bases outside the gene matches. Germline V CDR1 and CDR2: SGDLS, YYNGEE. This CDR3 is 15 amino acids long. The CDR3 loop is CASTPLAGGYNEQFF. CDR3 nucleotide sequence: TGTGCCAGCACACCATTAGCGGGAGGGTACAATGAGCAGTTCTTC.

The chain joins TRBV19 to TRBJ2-7, with D possibly TRBD1 on 6 matching bases. Germline CDR1 and CDR2: LNHDA and SQIVND (reference sequence). The CDR3 is made up of 14 amino acids. V was shortened by 2 bases and J by 5 bases, with 13 bases between the two germline ends. The CDR3 is CASSIFGTPHEQYF. The CDR3 DNA reads TGTGCCAGTAGTATATTCGGGACACCTCACGAGCAGTACTTC.

The chain recombines TRBV5-1 with TRBJ1-1; D remains ambiguous. This CDR3 contains 12 residues. From germline, CDR1 is SGHRS and CDR2 YFSETQ. Trimming cost V 1 base and J 7 bases, with 8 bases left between them. In DNA, the CDR3 is TGCGCCAGCAGCTTGAGGTGGGATGAAGCTTTCTTT. It specifies CASSLRWDEAFF.

This chain connects TRBV24-1 to TRBJ2-4; perhaps TRBD1 as D (6 bases). Germline assignment: CDR1 KGHDR and CDR2 SFDVKD. Between the trimmed V and J ends, which lost 3 bases and 5 bases, there was a span of 13 bases. This CDR3 comprises 15 residues. The CDR3 DNA follows: TGTGCCACCAGTGATCACAGGGATATGGAAAACATTCAGTACTTC. Protein product: CATSDHRDMENIQYF.

The chain employs TRBV5-4 and TRBJ2-7, with 9 bases fitting TRBD2. V lost 0 bases and J lost 5; bases outside the gene matches: 6. Germline-derived CDR1 and CDR2 are SGHNT and YYREEE (reference sequence). The CDR3 has 15 residues. This CDR3 reads CASSLGPSGIDEQYF. In DNA form, the CDR3 reads TGTGCCAGCAGCTTGGGGCCTAGCGGGATCGACGAGCAGTACTTC.